A selection of T cell receptor beta chains follows, all from one sample in a study of spatial heterogeneity in lung cancer. TCRdb reanalysed the 5' RACE reads using MiXCR and keeps one entry per CDR3 protein. The sample lists 90,000 to 95,000 distinct CDR3 sequences, approximately 12% occurring once. The specimen comprised PBMCs, sampled at surgery. The receptors were gathered from a male donor with early-stage non-small cell lung cancer. Both conserved end residues are part of each CDR3. The D gene is left open where the match is weak. A row's size may be missing; if present it is once, few, many or a size class.

V	D	size	J	DNA	CDR3
TRBV25-1	NA	once	TRBJ2-5	TGTGCCAGCAGTCCAGAAAGGGAGACCCAGTACTTC	CASSPERETQYF
TRBV12-3/TRBV12-4	TRBD2	many	TRBJ2-7	TGTGCCAGCAGTTGGAGGACTAGCGGAGACGAGCAGTACTTC	CASSWRTSGDEQYF
TRBV10-2	TRBD2	NA	TRBJ2-7	TGCGCCAGCAGTGAGAGGACTAGCGGGGGGTGGTACGAGCAGTACTTC	CASSERTSGGWYEQYF
TRBV15	NA	few	TRBJ1-5	TGTGCCACCAGAGAAGGAACCAATAGCAATCAGCCCCAGCATTTT	CATREGTNSNQPQHF
TRBV5-1	NA	many	TRBJ1-1	TGCGCCAGCAGCCCGCTTCCGGGACTCAGGAACACTGAAGCTTTCTTT	CASSPLPGLRNTEAFF
TRBV28	TRBD2	few	TRBJ2-7	TGTGCCAGCAGTTTAGGGGGGGTTTGGAACGAGCAGTACTTC	CASSLGGVWNEQYF
TRBV6-5	NA	few	TRBJ1-6	TGTGCCAGCAGTCTGGCAGGGGAAGATTCACCCCTCCACTTT	CASSLAGEDSPLHF
TRBV28	NA	many	TRBJ1-2	TGTGCCAGCAATTGGACCGCCTTAAACGAGGATGGCTACACCTTC	CASNWTALNEDGYTF
TRBV10-1	NA	few	TRBJ2-3	TGCGCCAGCAGCCCCCGGGACACCACAGATACGCAGTATTTT	CASSPRDTTDTQYF
TRBV20-1	NA	few	TRBJ2-1	TGCAGTGCTAGAGTCTGGCTAGCGCGGGATGAGCAGTTCTTC	CSARVWLARDEQFF